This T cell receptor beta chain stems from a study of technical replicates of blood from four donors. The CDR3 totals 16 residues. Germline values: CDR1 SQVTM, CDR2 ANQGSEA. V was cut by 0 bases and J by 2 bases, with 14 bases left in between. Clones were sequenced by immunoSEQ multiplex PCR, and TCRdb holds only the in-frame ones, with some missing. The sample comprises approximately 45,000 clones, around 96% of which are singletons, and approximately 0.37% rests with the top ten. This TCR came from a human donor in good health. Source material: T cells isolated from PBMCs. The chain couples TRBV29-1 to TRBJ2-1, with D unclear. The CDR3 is CSVEDGFAPTYNEQFF. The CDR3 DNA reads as TGCAGCGTTGAAGACGGGTTTGCCCCAACCTACAATGAGCAGTTCTTC.